The 26 T cell receptor beta chains given below trace back to one sample, sequenced in a study of T cell responses to AZD1222 COVID-19 vaccine. The protocol was immunoSEQ multiplex PCR, while the TCRdb copy is restricted to in-frame clones and leaves out a portion. The sample comprises around 90,000 clones, about 86% of which are singletons, and just under 6.5% rests with the top ten. The starting material was peripheral blood, obtained on day 0 of AZD1222 vaccination. The receptors derive from an adult in good health.

The V call is TRBV6-4, the J call TRBJ1-1, with a weak D call TRBD1 (6 bases). With 4 bases removed from V and 2 bases from J, the gap between germline ends came to 8 bases. The length of the CDR3 is 13 residues. The germline CDR1 and CDR2 sequences are MRHNA and SNTAGT. For the CDR3, the DNA is TGTGCCAGCAGTGTGGGGGCAAACACTGAAGCTTTCTTT. This gives the protein CASSVGANTEAFF.

The chain combines TRBV2 with TRBJ1-6; a weak D match, TRBD1 (6 bases). Deletions cut 6 bases from V and 0 bases from J, with 12 bases between. This CDR3 is 16 amino acids long. Per germline, CDR1 SNHLY and CDR2 FYNNEI. The CDR3 region has the DNA TGTGCCAGCAGGGCGGACAGCAGCTCCTATAATTCACCCCTCCACTTT. Amino acids: CASRADSSSYNSPLHF.

This chain uses TRBV7-9 with TRBJ1-1; D gene ambiguous. The CDR3 runs 12 residues. Germline-derived CDR1 and CDR2 are SEHNR and FQNEAQ (reference sequence). V dropped 5 bases and J dropped 10 bases, with 14 bases sitting between them. CDR3: CASSLSGNRAFF. Written as DNA, the CDR3 is TGTGCCAGCAGCCTATCGGGCAATCGAGCTTTCTTT.

The V and J genes are TRBV5-6 and TRBJ2-7; no reliable D call. From germline, CDR1 is SGHDT and CDR2 YYEEEE. The CDR3 contains 12 residues. V lost 2 bases to trimming and J lost 4 bases, with 7 bases between them. The chain's CDR3 is CASSFGKYEQYF. In DNA, the CDR3 is TGTGCCAGCAGCTTCGGAAAATACGAGCAGTACTTC.

The CDR3, as DNA: TGCGCCAGCAGCTTGAGGATAGGGTCAACTAATGAAAAACTGTTTTTT. Its protein is CASSLRIGSTNEKLFF. The V gene is TRBV5-1, the J gene TRBJ1-4; D is uncertain. CDR1 SGHRS and CDR2 YFSETQ come from the germline V gene. The ends were cut back, 1 base at V and 0 bases at J, with 10 bases in the middle. This CDR3 contains 16 residues.

The rearrangement joins TRBV6-5 to TRBJ1-2, with TRBD1 identical over 7 bases. The CDR3 runs to 13 residues. CDR1 and CDR2 from the germline V gene are MNHEY and SVGAGI. Trimming took 5 bases from V and 6 from J; bases not matched to a gene: 6. The CDR3 spells CASSLDRDDGYTF. The DNA of the CDR3 is TGTGCCAGCAGTCTCGACAGGGACGATGGCTACACCTTC.

The rearrangement uses TRBV5-1 and TRBJ2-2, with 8 bases that match TRBD1. Losses at the gene ends were 4 bases for V and 6 bases for J; bases not matched to a gene: 8. This CDR3 is 15 amino acids long. Germline V gene data show CDR1 as SGHRS and CDR2 as YFSETQ. This chain's CDR3 is CASSPNQGAAGELFF. Here the CDR3 DNA reads TGCGCCAGCAGCCCGAACCAGGGGGCGGCCGGGGAGCTGTTTTTT.

The CDR3 spells CASSPRTGTSTDTQYF. CDR3 sequence (DNA): TGCGCCAGCAGTCCGAGGACAGGAACTAGCACAGATACGCAGTATTTT. The chain combines TRBV5-1 with TRBJ2-3, with 7 bases fitting TRBD1. Germline V gene lookup returns CDR1 SGHRS and CDR2 YFSETQ. V lost 5 bases, J lost 0 bases, and 9 bases stayed unmatched. This CDR3 spans 16 amino acids.

This sequence joins TRBV19 and TRBJ2-2; weak D call: TRBD2 (6 bases). The CDR3 covers 15 residues. Trimming pared 1 base from V and 4 bases from J, leaving 10 bases between. Germline values: CDR1 LNHDA, CDR2 SQIVND (reference sequence). CDR3 bases: TGTGCCAGTAGTATAGGGCGGGGAATCACCGGGGAGCTGTTTTTT. Translating it yields CASSIGRGITGELFF.

The CDR3 region is CATSDRKTSGGAADTQYF. CDR3 nucleotides: TGTGCCACCAGTGACCGAAAGACTAGCGGGGGGGCCGCAGATACGCAGTATTTT. The V and J genes are TRBV24-1 and TRBJ2-3; TRBD2 matches 14 bases. In germline, CDR1 is KGHDR, CDR2 SFDVKD. V dropped 4 bases and J dropped 4; count of bases not matched to a gene: 9. The CDR3 is made up of 18 amino acids.

The V call is TRBV5-8, the J call TRBJ2-1, with 8 bases lining up with TRBD1. The CDR3 covers 16 residues. With V trimmed by 4 bases and J by 1 base, 7 bases remained unmatched. Germline V gives CDR1 SGHTS, CDR2 YDEGEE. CDR3 sequence: CASSGTGTGSYNEQFF. Written as DNA, the CDR3 is TGTGCCAGCAGCGGGACCGGGACAGGATCCTACAATGAGCAGTTCTTC.

The CDR3 coding sequence is TGTGCCATCAGACAGCAGCAGCGAGGCTATGGCTACACCTTC. Protein: CAIRQQQRGYGYTF. The rearrangement uses TRBV10-3 and TRBJ1-2; D call uncertain. The CDR3 runs 14 residues. Germline loops: CDR1 ENHRY, CDR2 SYGVKD. Trimming cost V 6 bases and J 4 bases, with 15 bases left between them.

This chain joins TRBV30 and TRBJ2-7, with unresolved D. The V and J ends lost 3 bases and 3 bases respectively, with 15 bases between them. CDR3 size: 14 residues. Germline lookup yields CDR1 GTSNPN and CDR2 SVGIG (reference sequence). The CDR3 sequence is CAWRTSGFNYEQYF. Here the CDR3 DNA reads TGTGCCTGGAGGACTTCTGGTTTCAACTACGAGCAGTACTTC.

This chain uses TRBV4-1 with TRBJ1-2; D not certain. The V end lost 1 base, the J end lost 3 bases, and 15 bases lay between the germline ends. Germline CDR1 is MGHRA and CDR2 is YSYEKL. This CDR3 contains 16 residues. CDR3 nucleotide sequence: TGCGCCAGCAGCCAAGGTTTCGAGGGAATTGACTATGGCTACACCTTC. This translates into CASSQGFEGIDYGYTF.

V and J are TRBV30 and TRBJ1-6, with 7 bases aligning to TRBD1. Trimming cost V 5 bases and J 3 bases; bases outside gene matches: 10. Germline V gene lookup returns CDR1 GTSNPN and CDR2 SVGIG (reference sequence). The CDR3 spans 16 residues. The CDR3 loop is CAWRTGQLYYNSPLHF. The CDR3 coding sequence is TGTGCCTGGCGAACGGGACAGCTATACTATAATTCACCCCTCCACTTT.

The gene calls are TRBV9 and TRBJ2-1, with 13 bases identical to TRBD2. Germline CDR1 is SGDLS and CDR2 is YYNGEE. V trimming: 4 bases; J trimming: 4 bases; junction bases outside the gene matches: 5. The CDR3 contains 16 residues. In DNA, the CDR3 is TGTGCCAGCAGCCCGGGGACTAGCGGGGATTACAATGAGCAGTTCTTC. The encoded protein is CASSPGTSGDYNEQFF.

This chain uses TRBV7-2 with TRBJ1-1; no definite D call. The CDR3 is made up of 12 amino acids. With 5 bases removed from V and 7 bases from J, the gap between germline ends came to 11 bases. CDR1 and CDR2 (germline): SGHTA, FQGNSA. The CDR3 DNA follows: TGTGCCAGCAGCCTCACCCGCCTTGAAGCTTTCTTT. Translated, it gives CASSLTRLEAFF.

This clone was detected a few times. This chain connects TRBV6-2 or TRBV6-3 to TRBJ1-1; D not resolved. Germline V lookup: CDR1 MNHEY, CDR2 SVGEGT. CDR3 length: 12 residues. The germline V and J ends were trimmed by 5 bases and 2 bases, with 6 bases remaining between them. CDR3 DNA sequence: TGTGCCAGCAGTGACACTAACACTGAAGCTTTCTTT. Its translation: CASSDTNTEAFF.

This clone was seen just once. The chain carries TRBV18 and TRBJ1-5; 8 nucleotides match TRBD1. Trimming cost V 3 bases and J 5 bases; bases outside gene matches: 12. The CDR3 runs to 17 residues. Germline V gene data show CDR1 as KGHSH and CDR2 as LQKENI. Here the CDR3 DNA reads TGTGCCAGCTCACCGGCTAGAAGCGGGACAGGCGATCAGCCCCAGCATTTT. Translation gives CASSPARSGTGDQPQHF.

The chain carries TRBV21-1 and TRBJ2-7; the table's D call, TRBD1, has no DNA check behind it. TRBV21-1 is a documented pseudogene. The length of the CDR3 is 16 residues. The DNA of the CDR3 is TGTGCCAGCAGCAACCCACCAGGGACAGGGACCTACGAGCAGTACTTC. The encoded protein is CASSNPPGTGTYEQYF.

This chain uses TRBV7-3 with TRBJ1-1; D is uncertain. The CDR3 sequence is 14 residues long. Germline V CDR1 and CDR2: SGHTA, FQGTGA. Trimming removed 5 bases from V and 3 bases from J, with 13 bases in between. Here the CDR3 reads CASSPTGRDTEAFF. DNA for the CDR3: TGTGCCAGCAGCCCAACCGGGAGGGACACTGAAGCTTTCTTT.

The gene calls are TRBV7-9 and TRBJ1-5, with TRBD1 as a possible D gene (6 bases). The CDR3 runs 16 residues. Germline V gene lookup returns CDR1 SEHNR and CDR2 FQNEAQ (reference sequence). V was shortened by 2 bases and J by 1 base, with 12 bases between the two germline ends. CDR3 sequence: CASSLSAGASNQPQHF. The CDR3 DNA follows: TGTGCCAGCAGCTTAAGTGCAGGGGCGAGCAATCAGCCCCAGCATTTT. The whole variable domain, filled in from reference TRBV7-9 and TRBJ1-5, reads DTGVSQNPRHKITKRGQNVTFRCDPISEHNRLYWYRQTLGQGPEFLTYFQNEAQLEKSRLLSDRFSAERPKGSFSTLEIQRTEQGDSAMYLCASSLSAGASNQPQHFGDGTRLSIL.

The V gene is TRBV2, the J gene TRBJ2-7; 7 bases fit TRBD1. V shed 6 bases and J 2 bases; nucleotides not matched to a gene: 4. The CDR3 has 13 residues. Germline V gene data show CDR1 as SNHLY and CDR2 as FYNNEI. The CDR3 DNA follows: TGTGCCAGCAGGGACAGGCGTACCTACGAGCAGTACTTC. Its translation: CASRDRRTYEQYF.

J is TRBJ1-1 and V is TRBV20-1, with 7 positions matching TRBD1. This CDR3 contains 11 residues. The ends lost 6 bases at V and 7 bases at J; junction bases unmatched: 5. The V gene's germline CDR1 is DFQATT and CDR2 SNEGSKA (reference sequence). The CDR3 DNA reads TGCAGTGCCGTTACAGGGGATGAAGCTTTCTTT. Encoded protein: CSAVTGDEAFF.

The V and J genes are TRBV6-5 and TRBJ1-5, with a possible D match to TRBD1 (6 bases). The V and J ends lost 5 bases and 5 bases respectively, with 16 bases between them. The CDR3 loop spans 15 amino acids. The germline V gene encodes CDR1 MNHEY and CDR2 SVGAGI. CDR3 amino acids: CASSPRDNSDQPQHF. In nucleotides, the CDR3 is TGTGCCAGCAGTCCCAGGGACAACTCGGATCAGCCCCAGCATTTT.

The gene calls are TRBV10-3 and TRBJ1-4; 9 positions match TRBD1. Germline V gene sequence: CDR1 ENHRY, CDR2 SYGVKD. The J segment lost 5 bases and the V segment lost 1 base, leaving 8 bases of the junction unmatched. The CDR3 contains 17 residues. In DNA form, the CDR3 reads TGTGCCATCAGTGAGTATACATTCGGGACAGGGAATGAAAAACTGTTTTTT. Translated: CAISEYTFGTGNEKLFF.